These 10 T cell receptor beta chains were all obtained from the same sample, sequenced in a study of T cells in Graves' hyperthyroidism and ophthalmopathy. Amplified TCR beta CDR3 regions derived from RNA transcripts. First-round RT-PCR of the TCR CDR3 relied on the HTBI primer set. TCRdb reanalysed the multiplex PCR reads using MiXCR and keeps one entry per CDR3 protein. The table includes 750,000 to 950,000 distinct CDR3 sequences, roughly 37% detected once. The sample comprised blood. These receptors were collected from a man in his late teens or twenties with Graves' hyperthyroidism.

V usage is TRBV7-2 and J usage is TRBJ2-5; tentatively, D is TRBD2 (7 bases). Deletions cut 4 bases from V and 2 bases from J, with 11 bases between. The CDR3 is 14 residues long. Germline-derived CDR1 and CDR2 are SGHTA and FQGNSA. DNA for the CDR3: TGTGCCAGCAGCTGGGGGGGGCTACAAGAGACCCAGTACTTC. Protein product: CASSWGGLQETQYF.

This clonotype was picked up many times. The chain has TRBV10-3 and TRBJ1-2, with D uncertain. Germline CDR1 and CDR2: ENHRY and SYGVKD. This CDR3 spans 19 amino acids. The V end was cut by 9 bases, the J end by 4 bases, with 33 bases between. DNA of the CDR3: TGTGCCATTATCTCGAGGGTTTTGATCGCTCCTTTCTTTCGCTATGGCTACACCTTC. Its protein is CAIISRVLIAPFFRYGYTF.

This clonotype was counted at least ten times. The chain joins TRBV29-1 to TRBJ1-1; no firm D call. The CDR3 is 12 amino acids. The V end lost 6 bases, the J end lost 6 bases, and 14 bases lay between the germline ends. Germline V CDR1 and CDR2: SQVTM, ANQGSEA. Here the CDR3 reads CSVPERGAEAFF. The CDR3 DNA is TGCAGCGTCCCCGAGCGGGGAGCTGAAGCTTTCTTT.

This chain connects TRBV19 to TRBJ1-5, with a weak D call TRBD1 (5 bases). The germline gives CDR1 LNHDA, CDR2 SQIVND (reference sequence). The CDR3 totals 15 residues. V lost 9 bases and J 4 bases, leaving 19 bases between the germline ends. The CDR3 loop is CASSYVPTVNQPQHF. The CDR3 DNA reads TGTGCCAGCAGTTACGTTCCGACAGTTAATCAGCCCCAGCATTTT.

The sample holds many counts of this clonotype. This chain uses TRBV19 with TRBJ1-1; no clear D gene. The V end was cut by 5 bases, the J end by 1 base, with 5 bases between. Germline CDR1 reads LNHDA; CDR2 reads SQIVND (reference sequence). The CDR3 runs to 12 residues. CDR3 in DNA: TGTGCCAGTAGTTGGGAGAACACTGAAGCTTTCTTT. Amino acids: CASSWENTEAFF.

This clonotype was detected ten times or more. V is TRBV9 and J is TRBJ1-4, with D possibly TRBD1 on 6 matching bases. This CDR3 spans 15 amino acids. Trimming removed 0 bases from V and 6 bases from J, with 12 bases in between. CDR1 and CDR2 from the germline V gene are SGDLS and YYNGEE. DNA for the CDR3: TGTGCCAGCAGCGTAGGGTGGTCAGGGGATGAAAAACTGTTTTTT. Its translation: CASSVGWSGDEKLFF.

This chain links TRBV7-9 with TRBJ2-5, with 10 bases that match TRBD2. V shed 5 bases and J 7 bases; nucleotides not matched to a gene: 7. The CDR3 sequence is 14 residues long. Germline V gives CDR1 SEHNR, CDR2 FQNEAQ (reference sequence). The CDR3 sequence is CASSPSGGPRTQYF. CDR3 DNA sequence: TGTGCCAGCAGCCCTAGCGGGGGACCCCGGACCCAGTACTTC.

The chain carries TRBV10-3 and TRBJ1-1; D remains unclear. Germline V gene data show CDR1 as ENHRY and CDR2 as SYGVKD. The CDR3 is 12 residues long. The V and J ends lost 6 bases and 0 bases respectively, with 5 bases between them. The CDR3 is CAISELNTEAFF. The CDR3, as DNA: TGTGCCATCAGCGAACTGAACACTGAAGCTTTCTTT.

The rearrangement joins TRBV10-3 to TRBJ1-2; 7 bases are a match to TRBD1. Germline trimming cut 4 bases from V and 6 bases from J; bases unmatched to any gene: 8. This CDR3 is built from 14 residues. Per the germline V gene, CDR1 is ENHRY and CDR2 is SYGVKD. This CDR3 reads CAISGTAGGDGYTF. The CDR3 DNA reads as TGTGCCATCAGTGGGACAGCAGGGGGAGATGGCTACACCTTC.

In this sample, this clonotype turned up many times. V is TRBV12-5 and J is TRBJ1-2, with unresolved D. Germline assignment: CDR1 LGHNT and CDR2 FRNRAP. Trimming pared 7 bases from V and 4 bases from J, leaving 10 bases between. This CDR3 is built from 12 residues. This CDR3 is CASALDVYGYTF. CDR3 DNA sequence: TGTGCTAGTGCTCTGGACGTCTATGGCTACACCTTC.